What follows are 6 T cell receptor beta chains derived from one specimen sequenced in a study of CD8+CD57+ T cells in acquired aplastic anemia. Patients picked for sequencing had shown CD8+CD57+ cell expansion detected by flow cytometry. Genomic DNA constituted the template upon which TCR beta VDJ and CDR3 profiling was performed. TCRdb re-derived calls from the reads in MiXCR, one entry per CDR3 protein. The data contain approximately 190,000 distinct CDR3 sequences, just under 50% of them singletons. Sequencing input: sorted CD4+, CD8+, or CD8+CD57+ T cells (not recorded which) from PBMCs. These receptor sequences come from a human donor with aplastic anemia.

There are a few counts of this clonotype. The chain links TRBV30 to TRBJ1-2; D uncertain. The V gene lost 0 bases and the J gene lost 8 bases, with 13 bases spanning the gap. There are 13 residues in the CDR3. Germline values: CDR1 GTSNPN, CDR2 SVGIG (reference sequence). The CDR3 here is CAWSVLGFGGYTF. The CDR3 DNA sequence: TGTGCCTGGAGTGTACTGGGCTTTGGAGGCTACACCTTC.

A word on this clonotype: This may be a read error: a much more frequent sequence differs by one nucleotide. The chain employs TRBV5-1 and TRBJ2-1; possible D gene TRBD2, 5 bases. The V gene's germline CDR1 is SGHRS and CDR2 YFSETQ. The CDR3 totals 15 residues. V shed 0 bases and J shed 6 bases, with 13 bases lying between them. The CDR3 DNA follows: TGCGCCAGCAGCTTGGCGGCTGGCGGGTCCAATGAGCAGTTCTTC. This codes for CASSLAAGGSNEQFF.

To note about this clonotype: This may arise from a read error, as a much more abundant clone is one base away. V is TRBV4-3 and J is TRBJ2-1; no clear D. From germline, CDR1 is LGHNA and CDR2 YSLEER. The CDR3 length is 13 residues. The chain's CDR3 is CASSQDRANEQSF. The DNA of the CDR3 is TGCGCCAGCAGCCAAGATAGGGCTAATGAGCAGTCCTTC.

Written as DNA, the CDR3 is TGTGCCAGTAGTATAGGGGGGACAGGGGAAGCAGGAAACACCATATATTTT. This translates into CASSIGGTGEAGNTIYF. The chain employs TRBV19 and TRBJ1-3, with TRBD1 matching over 10 bases. The CDR3 totals 17 residues. Germline V gives CDR1 LNHDA, CDR2 SQIVND (reference sequence). Germline trimming cut 1 base from V and 4 bases from J; bases unmatched to any gene: 7.

This sequence joins TRBV6-4 and TRBJ1-5; unclear D gene. This CDR3 contains 13 residues. Germline CDR1 MRHNA, CDR2 SNTAGT. V lost 5 bases and J 0 bases, leaving 5 bases between the germline ends. CDR3 DNA sequence: TGTGCCAGCAGTACCAATAGCAATCAGCCCCAGCATTTT. Its translation: CASSTNSNQPQHF.

The chain is built from TRBV20-1 and TRBJ1-1, with unresolved D. The CDR3 is 11 residues long. CDR1 and CDR2 (germline): DFQATT, SNEGSKA (reference sequence). Trimming took 8 bases from V and 9 from J, leaving 16 bases between them. The chain's CDR3 is CSIPRLGKAFF. DNA of the CDR3: TGCAGTATACCAAGGCTGGGGAAAGCTTTCTTT.